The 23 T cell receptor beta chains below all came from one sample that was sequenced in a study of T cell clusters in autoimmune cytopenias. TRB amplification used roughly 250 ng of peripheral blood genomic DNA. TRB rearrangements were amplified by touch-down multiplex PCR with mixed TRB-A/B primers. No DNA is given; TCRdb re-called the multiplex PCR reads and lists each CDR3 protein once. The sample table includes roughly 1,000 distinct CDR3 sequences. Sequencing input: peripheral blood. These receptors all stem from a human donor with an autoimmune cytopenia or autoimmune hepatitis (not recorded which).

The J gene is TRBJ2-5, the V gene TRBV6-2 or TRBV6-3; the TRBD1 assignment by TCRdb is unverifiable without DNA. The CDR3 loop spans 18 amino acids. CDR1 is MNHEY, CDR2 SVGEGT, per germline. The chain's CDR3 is CASSYRHRDTRRQETQYF.

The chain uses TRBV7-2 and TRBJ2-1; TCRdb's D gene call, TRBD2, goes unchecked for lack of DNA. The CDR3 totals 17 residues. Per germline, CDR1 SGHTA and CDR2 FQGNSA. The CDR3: CASSSRPSGGSYNEQFF. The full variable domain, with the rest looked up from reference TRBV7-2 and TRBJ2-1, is GAGVSQSPSNKVTEKGKDVELRCDPISGHTALYWYRQSLGQGLEFLIYFQGNSAPDKSGLPSDRFSAERTGGSVSTLTIQRTQQEDSAVYLCASSSRPSGGSYNEQFFGPGTRLTVL.

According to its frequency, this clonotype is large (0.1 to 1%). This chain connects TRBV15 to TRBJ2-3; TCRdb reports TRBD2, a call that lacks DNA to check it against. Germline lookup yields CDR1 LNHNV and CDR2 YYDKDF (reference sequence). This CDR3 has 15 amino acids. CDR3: CATSRVGGVGDTQYF.

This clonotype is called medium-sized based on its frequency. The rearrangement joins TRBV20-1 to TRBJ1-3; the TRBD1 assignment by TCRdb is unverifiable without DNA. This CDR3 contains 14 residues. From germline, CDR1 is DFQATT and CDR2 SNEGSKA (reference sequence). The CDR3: CSAPRRGVRNTIYF.

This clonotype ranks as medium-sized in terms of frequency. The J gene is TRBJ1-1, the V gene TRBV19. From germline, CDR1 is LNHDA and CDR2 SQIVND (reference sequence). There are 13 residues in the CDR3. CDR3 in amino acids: CASSNRVNTEAFF.

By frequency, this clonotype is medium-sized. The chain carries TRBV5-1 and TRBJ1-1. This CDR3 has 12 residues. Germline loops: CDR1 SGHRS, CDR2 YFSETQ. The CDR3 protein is CASSLYNTEAFF.

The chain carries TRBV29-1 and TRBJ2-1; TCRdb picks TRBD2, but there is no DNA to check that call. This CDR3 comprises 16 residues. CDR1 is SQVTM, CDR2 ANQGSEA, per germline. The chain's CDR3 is CSVEVNLAGGGNEQFF.

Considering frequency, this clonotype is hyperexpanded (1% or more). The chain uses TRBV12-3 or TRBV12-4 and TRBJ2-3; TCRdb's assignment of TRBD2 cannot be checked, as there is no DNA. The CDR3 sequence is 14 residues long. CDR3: CASSFGGAGDTQYF.

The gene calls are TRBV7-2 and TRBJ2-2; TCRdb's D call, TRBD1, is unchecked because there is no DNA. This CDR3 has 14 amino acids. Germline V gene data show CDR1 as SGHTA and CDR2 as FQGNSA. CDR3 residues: CASEGQGPAGELFF.

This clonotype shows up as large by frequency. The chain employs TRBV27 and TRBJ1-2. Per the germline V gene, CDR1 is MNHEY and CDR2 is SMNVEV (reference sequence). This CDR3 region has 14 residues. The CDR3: CASSSPRRAKGYTF.

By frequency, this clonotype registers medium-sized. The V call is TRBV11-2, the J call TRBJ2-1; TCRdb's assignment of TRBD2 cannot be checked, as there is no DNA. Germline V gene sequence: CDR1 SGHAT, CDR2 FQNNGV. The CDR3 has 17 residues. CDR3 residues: CASSLIGRLAGNNEQFF.

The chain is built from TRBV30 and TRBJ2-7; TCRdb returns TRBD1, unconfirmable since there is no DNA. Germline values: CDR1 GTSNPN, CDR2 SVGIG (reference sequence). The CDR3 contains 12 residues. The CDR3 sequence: CAWTRGGYEQYF. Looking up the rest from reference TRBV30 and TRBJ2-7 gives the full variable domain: SQTIHQWPATLVQPVGSPLSLECTVEGTSNPNLYWYRQAAGRGLQLLFYSVGIGQISSEVPQNLSASRPQDRQFILSSKKLLLSDSGFYLCAWTRGGYEQYFGPGTRLTVT.

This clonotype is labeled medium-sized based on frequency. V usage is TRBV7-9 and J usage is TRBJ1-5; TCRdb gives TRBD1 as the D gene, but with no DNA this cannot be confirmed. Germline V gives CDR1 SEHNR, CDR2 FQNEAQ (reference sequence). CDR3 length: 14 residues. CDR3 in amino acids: CASSPLKGDQPQHF. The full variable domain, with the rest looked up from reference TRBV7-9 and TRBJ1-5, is DTGVSQNPRHKITKRGQNVTFRCDPISEHNRLYWYRQTLGQGPEFLTYFQNEAQLEKSRLLSDRFSAERPKGSFSTLEIQRTEQGDSAMYLCASSPLKGDQPQHFGDGTRLSIL.

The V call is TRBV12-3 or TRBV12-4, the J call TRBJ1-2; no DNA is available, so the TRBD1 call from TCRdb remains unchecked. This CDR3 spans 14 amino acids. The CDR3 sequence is CASSEASGNYGYTF.

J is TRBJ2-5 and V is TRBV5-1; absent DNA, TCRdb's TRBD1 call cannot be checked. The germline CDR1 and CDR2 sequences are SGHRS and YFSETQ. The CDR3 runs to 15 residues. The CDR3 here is CASSSSGQAAETQYF.

CDR3 in amino acids: CASWRTEQNTEAFF. This rearrangement joins TRBV12-3 or TRBV12-4 to TRBJ1-1; TCRdb's D call of TRBD1 is untestable without DNA. The CDR3 length is 14 residues.

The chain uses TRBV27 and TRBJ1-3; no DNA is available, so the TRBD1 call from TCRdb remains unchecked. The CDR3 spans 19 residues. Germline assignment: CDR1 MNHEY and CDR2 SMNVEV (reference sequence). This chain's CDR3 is CASSASGTGVSHSGNTIYF.

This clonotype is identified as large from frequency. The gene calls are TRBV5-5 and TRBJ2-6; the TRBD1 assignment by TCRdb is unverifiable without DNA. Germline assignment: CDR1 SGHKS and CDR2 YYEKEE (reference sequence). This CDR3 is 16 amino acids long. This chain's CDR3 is CASSHRVPSGANVLTF.

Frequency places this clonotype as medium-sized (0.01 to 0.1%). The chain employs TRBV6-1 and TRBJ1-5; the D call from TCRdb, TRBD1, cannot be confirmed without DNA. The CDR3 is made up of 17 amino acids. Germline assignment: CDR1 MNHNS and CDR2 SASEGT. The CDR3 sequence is CASSAPRQGDSNQPQHF.

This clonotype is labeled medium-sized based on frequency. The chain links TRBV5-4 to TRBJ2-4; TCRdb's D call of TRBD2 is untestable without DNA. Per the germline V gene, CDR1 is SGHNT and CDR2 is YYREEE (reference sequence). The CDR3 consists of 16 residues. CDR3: CASSGSSGANKNIQYF.

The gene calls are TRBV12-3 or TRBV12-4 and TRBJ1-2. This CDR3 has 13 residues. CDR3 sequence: CASGVEGWYGYTF.

The CDR3 sequence: CASRQQGGMNTEAFF. This chain uses TRBV6-5 with TRBJ1-1; no DNA is available, so the TRBD1 call from TCRdb remains unchecked. The CDR3 spans 15 residues. Germline CDR1 and CDR2: MNHEY and SVGAGI.

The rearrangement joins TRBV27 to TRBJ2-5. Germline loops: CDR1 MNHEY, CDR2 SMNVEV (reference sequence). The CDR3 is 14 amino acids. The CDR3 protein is CASSFGQLQETQYF.